What follows are 17 T cell receptor beta chains derived from one specimen sequenced in a study of cytomegalovirus exposure and HLA in healthy donors. The PCR ran on 60 Vbeta and 13 Jbeta primers. Clones were sequenced by immunoSEQ multiplex PCR, and TCRdb holds only the in-frame ones, with some missing. The data show some 150,000 clones, around 77% seen once. The specimen sequenced was PBMCs. The receptors shown here come from a woman aged 30 to 39 in good health and CMV-seropositive.

This chain uses TRBV14 with TRBJ1-4; 10 bases map to TRBD1. The CDR3 contains 15 residues. The V and J ends lost 4 bases and 6 bases, in that order; junction bases with no gene match: 5. The germline V gene has CDR1 SGHDN and CDR2 FVKESK. CDR3 loop: CASSRLGTGDEKLFF. Here the CDR3 DNA reads TGTGCCAGCAGCCGATTGGGGACAGGGGATGAAAAACTGTTTTTT.

The chain carries TRBV6-5 and TRBJ1-5; TRBD1 aligns across 9 bases. V lost 5 bases to trimming and J lost 3 bases; unmatched junction nucleotides: 5. The CDR3 consists of 15 residues. The germline CDR1 and CDR2 sequences are MNHEY and SVGAGI. This CDR3 reads CASSQRDRVNQPQHF. CDR3 coding DNA: TGTGCCAGCAGTCAAAGGGACAGGGTCAATCAGCCCCAGCATTTT.

This clone is a singleton in its sample. V gene TRBV13 combines with J gene TRBJ2-1, with a tentative D call TRBD1 (6 bases). Trimming pared 0 bases from V and 14 bases from J, leaving 20 bases between. Germline loops: CDR1 PRHDT, CDR2 FYEKMQ (reference sequence). The CDR3 contains 15 residues. CDR3 in DNA: TGTGCCAGCAGCTTAGGGAATGGGGCAACAAAGGGGGAGTTCTTC. It encodes CASSLGNGATKGEFF.

Here the CDR3 reads CASSRTSGHPQGFF. CDR3 sequence (DNA): TGTGCCAGCAGCCGAACGTCGGGACACCCCCAGGGTTTCTTT. The chain is built from TRBV4-2 and TRBJ1-1; D might be TRBD1 (6 bases). In germline, CDR1 is LGHNA, CDR2 YNFKEQ. This CDR3 contains 14 residues. V lost 4 bases and J 13 bases, leaving 22 bases between the germline ends.

V and J are TRBV7-2 and TRBJ1-5; tentative D call: TRBD1 (5 bases). V gave up 5 bases and J gave up 3 bases, with 8 bases separating them. Germline lookup yields CDR1 SGHTA and CDR2 FQGNSA. This CDR3 spans 13 amino acids. The CDR3 loop reads CASSDSYNQPQHF. The CDR3 region has the DNA TGTGCCAGCAGCGACAGTTACAATCAGCCCCAGCATTTT.

This clone was counted between two and nine times. The chain joins TRBV27 to TRBJ1-4; the D gene is possibly TRBD1 (5 bases). The germline V and J ends were trimmed by 1 base and 8 bases, with 14 bases remaining between them. CDR1 is MNHEY and CDR2 is SMNVEV in the germline V gene (reference sequence). This CDR3 comprises 15 residues. This CDR3 is CASSLYRQGGEKLFF. The DNA of the CDR3 is TGTGCCAGCAGTTTATATAGGCAGGGCGGCGAAAAACTGTTTTTT. The whole variable domain, remainder taken from reference TRBV27 and TRBJ1-4, is EAQVTQNPRYLITVTGKKLTVTCSQNMNHEYMSWYRQDPGLGLRQIYYSMNVEVTDKGDVPEGYKVSRKEKRNFPLILESPSPNQTSLYFCASSLYRQGGEKLFFGSGTQLSVL.

The chain joins TRBV4-3 to TRBJ1-5; D possibly corresponds to TRBD1 (5 bases). The V end was cut by 4 bases, the J end by 5 bases, with 15 bases between. The CDR3 covers 15 residues. Germline loops: CDR1 LGHNA, CDR2 YSLEER. DNA of the CDR3: TGCGCCAGCAGCCCCTACCATGGGGGGTATCAGCCCCAGCATTTT. Translating gives CASSPYHGGYQPQHF.

CDR3 protein: CASSYSLSQANSPLHF. In DNA, the CDR3 is TGTGCCAGCAGTTACTCGTTGTCGCAGGCGAATTCACCCCTCCACTTT. V gene TRBV6-5 combines with J gene TRBJ1-6, with D unclear. V lost 0 bases and J lost 7, with 13 bases in between. This CDR3 is 16 amino acids long. Germline V gene data show CDR1 as MNHEY and CDR2 as SVGAGI.

This clone came up a few times. The chain recombines TRBV4-1 with TRBJ1-4, with D possibly being TRBD1 (6 bases). The CDR3 covers 15 residues. Trimming removed 7 bases at V and 7 bases at J, with 19 bases between. Germline V CDR1 and CDR2: MGHRA, YSYEKL. The CDR3 bases are TGCGCCAGCATCGCAACCCAGGGGATCGGTGAAAAACTGTTTTTT. It is translated as CASIATQGIGEKLFF.

The rearrangement links TRBV5-8 to TRBJ2-6; 8 positions agree with TRBD1. Trimming took 4 bases from V and 2 from J; bases not matched to a gene: 5. The CDR3 runs 16 residues. The germline V gene has CDR1 SGHTS and CDR2 YDEGEE. CDR3 in amino acids: CASSPLGQAGANVLTF. CDR3 coding DNA: TGTGCCAGCAGCCCCTTGGGACAGGCTGGGGCCAACGTCCTGACTTTC.

This clone appeared a single time. This chain links TRBV11-2 with TRBJ2-1, with 8 bases fitting TRBD1. The trim removed 6 bases at V and 3 bases at J, leaving 4 bases unmatched. CDR1 and CDR2 from the germline V gene are SGHAT and FQNNGV. The CDR3 sequence is 14 residues long. The CDR3: CASSGQGGYNEQFF. The CDR3, as DNA: TGTGCCAGCAGTGGACAGGGTGGCTACAATGAGCAGTTCTTC.

The rearrangement joins TRBV19 to TRBJ2-5; D is uncertain. Germline V gene lookup returns CDR1 LNHDA and CDR2 SQIVND (reference sequence). The CDR3 sequence is 13 residues long. V lost 5 bases and J 4 bases, leaving 11 bases between the germline ends. CDR3 DNA sequence: TGTGCCAGTAGTCCCAGAACGGGAGAGACCCAGTACTTC. Protein: CASSPRTGETQYF.

The CDR3 region has the DNA TGCGCCAGCAGCGCTATGATACAGGGTCTCTCCTACAATGAGCAGTTCTTC. Translating gives CASSAMIQGLSYNEQFF. The chain recombines TRBV5-1 with TRBJ2-1, with TRBD1 as a possible D gene (6 bases). The germline gives CDR1 SGHRS, CDR2 YFSETQ. The V gene lost 4 bases and the J gene lost 0 bases, with 17 bases spanning the gap. The CDR3 is 17 amino acids.

The rearrangement links TRBV27 to TRBJ2-7; D might be TRBD2 (5 bases). The CDR3 contains 15 residues. Trimming left V 9 bases short and J 0 bases short, with 18 bases between. Germline assignment: CDR1 MNHEY and CDR2 SMNVEV (reference sequence). The CDR3 DNA is TGTGCCAGTCGACGGGATGGGCTAGGCTCCTACGAGCAGTACTTC. Translated: CASRRDGLGSYEQYF.

This clone was counted only a few times. J is TRBJ2-5 and V is TRBV5-8; D call uncertain. CDR3 length equals 14 residues. Germline CDR1 SGHTS, CDR2 YDEGEE. The V and J ends lost 4 bases and 7 bases respectively, with 17 bases between them. CDR3 DNA: TGTGCCAGCAGCCAGCCCGAGGAGATCGGGACCCAGTACTTC. It encodes CASSQPEEIGTQYF.

In this sample, this clone turned up once. CDR3 bases: TGTGCCAGCAGTTTAGGCCGGGGGAACTATGGCTACACCTTC. Its protein product is CASSLGRGNYGYTF. This chain connects TRBV27 to TRBJ1-2, with D possibly being TRBD1 (5 bases). Trimming cost V 2 bases and J 2 bases, with 9 bases left between them. The germline gives CDR1 MNHEY, CDR2 SMNVEV (reference sequence). This CDR3 has 14 residues.

The chain is built from TRBV28 and TRBJ2-7, with 8 bases aligning to TRBD1. The J segment lost 4 bases and the V segment lost 3 bases, leaving 5 bases of the junction unmatched. The CDR3 is 14 residues long. Germline values: CDR1 MDHEN, CDR2 SYDVKM. The CDR3 DNA reads as TGTGCCAGCAGTTTGCAGGGGGCTGGGTACGAGCAGTACTTC. Encoded protein: CASSLQGAGYEQYF.